This note documents a single TCR beta chain sequence. Antigen: not known. This record belongs to a study of blood T cells in healthy people across ages. Overall study results and limits: A strong correlation between TCR beta diversity and naive T cell percentage was seen. Getting older went along with TCR beta diversity per million T cells dropping roughly linearly.

Next came a second PCR, run for about 6 to 12 cycles, which used a sample-barcoded 5' primer along with a J-beta primer mix. A single record per CDR3 protein comes from TCRdb applying MiXCR to the 5' RACE reads. The table lists about 640,000 distinct CDR3 sequences, around three fifths of them singletons, with over 30% in the top ten. This CDR3 region has 13 residues. V lost 6 bases to trimming and J lost 1 base, with 9 bases between them. This TCR was recovered from a man in his 60s in good health. The sequencing input was blood. The chain employs TRBV12-3 or TRBV12-4 and TRBJ2-5; no definite D call. The CDR3 spells CASSKVSQETQYF. In DNA, the CDR3 is TGTGCCAGCAGCAAAGTGTCCCAAGAGACCCAGTACTTC.